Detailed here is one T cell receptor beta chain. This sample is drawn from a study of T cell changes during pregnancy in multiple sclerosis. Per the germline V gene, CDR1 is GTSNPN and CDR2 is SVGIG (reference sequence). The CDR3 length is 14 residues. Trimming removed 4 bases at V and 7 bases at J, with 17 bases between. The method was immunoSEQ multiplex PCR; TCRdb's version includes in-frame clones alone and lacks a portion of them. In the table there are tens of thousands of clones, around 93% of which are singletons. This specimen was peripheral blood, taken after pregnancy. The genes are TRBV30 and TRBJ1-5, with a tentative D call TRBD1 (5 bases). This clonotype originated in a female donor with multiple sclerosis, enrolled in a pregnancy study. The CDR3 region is CAWTEFGGGQPQHF. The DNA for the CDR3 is TGTGCCTGGACCGAATTCGGGGGGGGACAGCCCCAGCATTTT.